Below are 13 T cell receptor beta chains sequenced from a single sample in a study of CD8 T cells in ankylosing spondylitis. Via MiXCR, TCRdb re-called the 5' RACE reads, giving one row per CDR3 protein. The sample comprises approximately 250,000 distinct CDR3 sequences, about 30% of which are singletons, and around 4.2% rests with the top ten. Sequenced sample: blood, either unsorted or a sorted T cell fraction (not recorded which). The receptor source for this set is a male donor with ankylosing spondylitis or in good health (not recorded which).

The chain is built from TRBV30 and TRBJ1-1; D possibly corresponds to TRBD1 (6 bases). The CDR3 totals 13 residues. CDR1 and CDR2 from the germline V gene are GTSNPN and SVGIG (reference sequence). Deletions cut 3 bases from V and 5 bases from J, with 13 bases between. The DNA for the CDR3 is TGTGCCTGGAGCCCGGGACAAGGGACTGAAGCTTTCTTT. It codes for CAWSPGQGTEAFF.

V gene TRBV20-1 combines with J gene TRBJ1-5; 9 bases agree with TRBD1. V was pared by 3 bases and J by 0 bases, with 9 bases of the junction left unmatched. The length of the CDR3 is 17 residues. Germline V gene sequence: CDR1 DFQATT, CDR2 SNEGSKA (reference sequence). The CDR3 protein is CSASSTGGSDSNQPQHF. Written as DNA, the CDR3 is TGCAGTGCTAGTAGTACAGGGGGCTCGGATAGCAATCAGCCCCAGCATTTT.

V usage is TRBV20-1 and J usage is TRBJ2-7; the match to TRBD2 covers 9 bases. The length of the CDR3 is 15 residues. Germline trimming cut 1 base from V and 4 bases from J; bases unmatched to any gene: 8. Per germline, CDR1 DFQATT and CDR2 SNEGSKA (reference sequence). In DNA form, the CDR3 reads TGCAGTGCTAGAGCCAGGCTAGCGGGGAAATACGAGCAGTACTTC. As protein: CSARARLAGKYEQYF.

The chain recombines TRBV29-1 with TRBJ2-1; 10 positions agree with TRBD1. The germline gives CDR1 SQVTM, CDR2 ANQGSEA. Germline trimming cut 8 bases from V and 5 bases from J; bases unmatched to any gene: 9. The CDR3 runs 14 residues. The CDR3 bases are TGCAGCCCGCCCGGGACAGGGGCTGACAATGAGCAGTTCTTC. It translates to CSPPGTGADNEQFF.

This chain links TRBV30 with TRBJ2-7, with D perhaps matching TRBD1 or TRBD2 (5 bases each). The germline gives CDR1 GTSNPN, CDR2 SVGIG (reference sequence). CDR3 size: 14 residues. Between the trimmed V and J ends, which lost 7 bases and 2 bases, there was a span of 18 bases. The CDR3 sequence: CASEFRDGTYEQYF. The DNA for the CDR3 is TGTGCCTCCGAATTCCGGGACGGTACCTACGAGCAGTACTTC.

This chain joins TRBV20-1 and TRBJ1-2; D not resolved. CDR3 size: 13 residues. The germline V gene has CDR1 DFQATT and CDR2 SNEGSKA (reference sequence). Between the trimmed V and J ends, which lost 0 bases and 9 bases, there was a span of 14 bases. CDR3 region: CSARDPKRISYTF. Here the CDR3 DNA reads TGCAGTGCTAGAGATCCCAAACGAATCAGCTACACCTTC.

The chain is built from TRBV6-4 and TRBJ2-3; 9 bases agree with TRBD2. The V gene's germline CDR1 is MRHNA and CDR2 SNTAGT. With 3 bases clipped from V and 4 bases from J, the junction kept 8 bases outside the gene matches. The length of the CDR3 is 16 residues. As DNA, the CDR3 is TGTGCCAGCAGTGAAGGCGCGGGGGGGCCTCCAGATACGCAGTATTTT. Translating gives CASSEGAGGPPDTQYF.

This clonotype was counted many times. The CDR3 DNA follows: TGCGCCAGCACCCGGGACAGGGGCGACAATGAGCAGTTCTTC. It yields the protein CASTRDRGDNEQFF. V usage is TRBV4-1 and J usage is TRBJ2-1; 10 bases fit TRBD1. J was trimmed by 5 bases and V by 7 bases; bases with no gene match: 5. The CDR3 loop spans 14 amino acids. Germline assignment: CDR1 MGHRA and CDR2 YSYEKL.

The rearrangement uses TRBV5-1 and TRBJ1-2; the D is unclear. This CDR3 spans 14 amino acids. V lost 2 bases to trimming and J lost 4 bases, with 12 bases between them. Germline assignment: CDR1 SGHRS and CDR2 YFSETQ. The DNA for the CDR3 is TGCGCCAGCAGCTTCGGAGGAGAGGGCTATGGCTACACCTTC. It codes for CASSFGGEGYGYTF.

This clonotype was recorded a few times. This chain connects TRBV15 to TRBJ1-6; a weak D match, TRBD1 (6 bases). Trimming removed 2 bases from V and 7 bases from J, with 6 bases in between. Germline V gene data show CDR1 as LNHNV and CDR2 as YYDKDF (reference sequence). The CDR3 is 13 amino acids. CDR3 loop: CATSRQGNSPLHF. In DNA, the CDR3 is TGTGCCACCAGCAGACAGGGGAATTCACCCCTCCACTTT.

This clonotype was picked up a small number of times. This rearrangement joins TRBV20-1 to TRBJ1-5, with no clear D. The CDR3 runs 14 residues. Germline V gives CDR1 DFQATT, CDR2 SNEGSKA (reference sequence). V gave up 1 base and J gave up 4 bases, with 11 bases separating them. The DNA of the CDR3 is TGCAGTGCTAGAGCACACATAGGAAATCAGCCCCAGCATTTT. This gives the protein CSARAHIGNQPQHF.

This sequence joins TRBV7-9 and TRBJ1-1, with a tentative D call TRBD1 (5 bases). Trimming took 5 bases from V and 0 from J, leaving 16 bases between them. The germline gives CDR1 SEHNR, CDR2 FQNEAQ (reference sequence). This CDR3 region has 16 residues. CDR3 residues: CASSTFEGPLNTEAFF. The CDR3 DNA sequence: TGTGCCAGCAGCACATTCGAGGGGCCGCTGAACACTGAAGCTTTCTTT.

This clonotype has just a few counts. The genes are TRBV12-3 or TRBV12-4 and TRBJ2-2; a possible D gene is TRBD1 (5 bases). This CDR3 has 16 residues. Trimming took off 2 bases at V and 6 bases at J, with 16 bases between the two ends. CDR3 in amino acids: CASSLPPGRKAGELFF. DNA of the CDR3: TGTGCCAGCAGTTTACCCCCAGGGCGTAAGGCCGGGGAGCTGTTTTTT.